These T cell receptor beta chains were read from a single sample in a study of OX40 agonist ivuxolimab in advanced cancers. Clones were read by immunoSEQ multiplex PCR, and TCRdb kept only the in-frame ones, dropping some. The data show about 76,000 clones, over 75% seen once. The sample was CD4+ or CD8+ T cells sorted from blood, taken in a trial of the OX40 agonist ivuxolimab. Receptors were obtained from an adult with an advanced solid tumor such as melanoma, head and neck, liver or kidney cancer. Both conserved end residues are trimmed from each CDR3. Fields, in order: CDR3 protein, V gene, J gene.

ASGREMNTEAF	TRBV14	TRBJ1-1
ASLLGPGPNTGELF	TRBV11-2	TRBJ2-2
SAPAPGEQY	TRBV20-1	TRBJ2-7
ASGLVPKDPGGYEQY	TRBV12-5	TRBJ2-7
ASSPQTSSDTQY	TRBV7-2	TRBJ2-3
ASSDGDMNTEAF	TRBV2	TRBJ1-1
ASSQDRAGGGRVTQY	TRBV4-3	TRBJ2-3
ASSLGTGGATDTQY	TRBV5-8	TRBJ2-3
ASSVAGTGLYGYT	TRBV7-2	TRBJ1-2
AWRPALAEQF	TRBV30	TRBJ2-1
ASSIRTVTEAF	TRBV19	TRBJ1-1
GIFSTQSRANVLT	TRBV8-2	TRBJ2-6
ASSRLAVAYEQY	TRBV19	TRBJ2-7
ASSVQGESSYNEQF	TRBV6-4	TRBJ2-1
ASSSLQGLAEKLF	TRBV6-6	TRBJ1-4
ASQAKGRGSTGELF	TRBV2	TRBJ2-2
SAQGMYEQY	TRBV20-1	TRBJ2-7
ASKGASYEQY	TRBV11-3	-
ASTLGQRVYGYT	TRBV19	TRBJ1-2
ASSIRQGYEQY	TRBV19	TRBJ2-7
ASSLDPQGRIEQF	TRBV11-2	TRBJ2-1
SAEWTVNLGDYGYT	TRBV29-1	TRBJ1-2
ASSLDRGTDTQY	TRBV25-1	TRBJ2-3
ASSLGWLNEQF	TRBV7-2	TRBJ2-1
AWIPPAGLAGSTQY	TRBV30	TRBJ2-5
ASSQDKKETQY	TRBV4-1	TRBJ2-5
ASSADRIRGKLF	TRBV2	TRBJ1-4
ASGTGQSEQF	TRBV12-5	TRBJ2-1
ASSRDYRGRNTEAF	TRBV7-9	TRBJ1-1
ASSPGTTLDYRVGTDTQY	TRBV7-3	TRBJ2-3
SARTVYGYT	TRBV20-1	TRBJ1-2
ASSLTNNEQF	TRBV5-1	TRBJ2-1
AINGDRPTDTQY	TRBV10-3	TRBJ2-3
ASSSAVSGTSYNEQF	TRBV11-1	TRBJ2-1
ASSRGRTDQPQH	TRBV6-5	TRBJ1-5
ASSLRSRLNTEAF	TRBV27	TRBJ1-1
ASSFRRSETQY	TRBV7-2	TRBJ2-5
ASSSEALTYTGELF	TRBV4-1	TRBJ2-2
ASSGWRAEAF	TRBV19	TRBJ1-1
ASTPTGWGTEAF	TRBV6-5	TRBJ1-1
ASSDGQANEKLF	TRBV5-1	TRBJ1-4
ASSFLEQDGGT	TRBV5-4	TRBJ1-2
ASSPTGDTDTQY	TRBV18	TRBJ2-3
ASSFTGAEGKLF	TRBV5-1	TRBJ1-4
ATSRAPGANQPQH	TRBV15	TRBJ1-5
ASSVALGGGAIDEQF	TRBV9	TRBJ2-1
ASSSGLHEKLF	TRBV7-7	TRBJ1-4
ASSVEGDRRTNTEAF	TRBV9	TRBJ1-1
ASSVDGGRNSPLH	TRBV9	TRBJ1-6
ASSHQRKDLRGSYNSPLH	TRBV4-3	TRBJ1-6
ASRKGGESYNEQF	TRBV7-2	TRBJ2-1
ATVRGQGITDTQY	TRBV10-3	TRBJ2-3
ATNRIGLTGELF	TRBV15	TRBJ2-2
ASSLGFSSEEYGYT	TRBV7-2	TRBJ1-2
ASSSEYDPYEQY	TRBV6-9	TRBJ2-7
ASSFSSGRARETQY	TRBV11-3	TRBJ2-5
ASAPRLDIIDEQF	TRBV4-3	TRBJ2-1
ASRKYPTDTQY	TRBV19	TRBJ2-3
ASSVMPGAGNTIY	TRBV5-1	TRBJ1-3